The rows below give T cell receptor beta chains drawn from one sample of a study of blood T cells in healthy people across ages. MiXCR, applied by TCRdb to the 5' RACE reads, yields one record per CDR3 protein. The repertoire includes about 650,000 distinct CDR3 sequences, 32% of them detected once, and 15% sits in the top ten. Sequencing was carried out using blood. The receptor source for this set is an elderly woman in good health. Each CDR3 is given with its conserved first and last residue. Expanded clones get a size class; other rows say once, few or many, or leave the size out.

clone_size v_call cdr3_aa
. TRBV10-3 CAISTEGNTGELFF
many TRBV5-6 CASSAGTSVYEQYF
many TRBV12-3/TRBV12-4 CASRAGTAYEQYF
. TRBV29-1 CSVLGPISGANVLTF
. TRBV5-1 CASRWDGGTRETQYF
many TRBV7-9 CASSLLAGGQGDTQYF
. TRBV6-2/TRBV6-3 CASSYSTGAIGCTF
many TRBV7-8 CASSLIGTSGYEQYF
. TRBV5-1 CASSTFPSQGPYEQYF
many TRBV7-3 CASSFSEVPCTDTQYF
many TRBV5-1 CASSWDRGDGYTF
. TRBV7-2 CASSIDRGHYNEQFF
once TRBV7-9 CASSASEAYEQYF
once TRBV12-3/TRBV12-4 CASRGARGTEAFF
few TRBV7-3 CASSLSGGVDTQYF
. TRBV20-1 CSARLWDRGNNEQFF
many TRBV20-1 CSASSATGTDTQYF
many TRBV20-1 CSYTYGSTDTQYF
. TRBV28 CASRSGAANYEQYF
many TRBV7-6 CASTSKIGPYEQYF
. TRBV3-1 CASSYRLDYGYTF
many TRBV27 CASSLALQGTYEQYF
. TRBV5-1 CASSQGLAGGGQETQYF
. TRBV7-2 CASSLWRGTYNEQFF
. TRBV18 CASSPRQQLTKNIQYF
many TRBV5-8 CASSPQTGSGGYTF
many TRBV12-3/TRBV12-4 CASSLDYNRAQYF
many TRBV29-1 CSVDRQVKEQFF
large TRBV7-9 CASSSTTGTSYEQYF
many TRBV15 CATSRAGGAYNEQFF
. TRBV7-2 CAGSQRNYGYTF
few TRBV29-1 CSGDRLNTEAFF
many TRBV5-6 CASSSLGGAYEQYF
once TRBV11-2 CATSHGRSRTQYF
few TRBV28 CASRGLDSNQPQHF
many TRBV7-2 CASSRTGTVYGYTF
many TRBV7-3 CASSSTTNSPLHF
. TRBV20-1 CSAGTEALMNTEAFF
. TRBV12-3/TRBV12-4 CASGRTGNNEQFF
. TRBV5-1 CASSSMDPGELFF
many TRBV6-6 CASSSYGTYNEQFF
. TRBV7-9 CASSQIMGQGPLGYGYTF
few TRBV5-8 CASSLISEGEWSETQYF
few TRBV29-1 CSVLSRDRGYEQYF
. TRBV27 CASRIGGGGPMEQYF
. TRBV28 CASSLLGGGSYNEQYF
. TRBV5-1 CASSLASGLANEKLFF
many TRBV9 CASSPQRGHPNEQFF
. TRBV7-2 CASRAGQKKANYGYTF
. TRBV7-2 CASSQGLASSTDTQYF
. TRBV20-1 CSAVQGGTEAFF
. TRBV7-3 CASSDGLAGRDEQFF
. TRBV10-3 CAISESTLETQYF
. TRBV20-1 CSARAGASYQPQHF
many TRBV29-1 CSARGSLYEKLFF
. TRBV28 CASSKLDIMNTEAFF
few TRBV30 CAWSVNLFGEQYF